This is a list of T cell receptor beta chains from one sample in a study of cytomegalovirus exposure and HLA in healthy donors. TCRdb keeps only in-frame clones here, not all; method: immunoSEQ multiplex PCR. The data contain around 150,000 clones, about 80% of them singletons. The sample consisted of PBMCs. These receptors all stem from a man aged 30 to 39 in good health and CMV-seronegative. Both conserved end residues are trimmed from each CDR3. Expanded clones get a size class; other rows say once, few or many, or leave the size out.

TRBJ1-3,.,TRBV29-1,SVEGRGGGNTIY
TRBJ2-2,.,TRBV7-9,ASSPLAGVPGELF
TRBJ2-1,.,TRBV27,ASSLGVLLAAPHEQF
TRBJ2-7,.,TRBV4-3,ASSQAAGKGHFNEQY
TRBJ2-5,.,TRBV5-1,ASSPTGRETQY
TRBJ2-1,.,TRBV14,ASSQDGQGTSSYNEQF
TRBJ2-1,few,TRBV10-3,AISESAGSYNEQF
TRBJ2-2,.,TRBV4-1,ASSQGPSRGSSTGELF
TRBJ2-5,.,TRBV11-3,ASSSIDRYQETQY
TRBJ2-1,.,TRBV9,ASSVSPRGGEQF
TRBJ2-7,.,TRBV5-6,ASSLVLAGIGYSYEQY
TRBJ1-1,.,TRBV2,ASSVYRQGWGTEAF
TRBJ2-3,.,TRBV27,ASSLFFSPGGSDTQY
TRBJ1-5,.,TRBV10-3,AAVQEGNQPQH
TRBJ2-7,few,TRBV6-1,ASTEGAAGALEQY
TRBJ1-1,few,TRBV6-5,ASSFDRARTEAF
TRBJ1-1,few,TRBV27,ASSFIGGRTEAF
TRBJ2-5,.,TRBV29-1,SVEGELAGAVETQY
TRBJ2-7,.,TRBV10-3,ASRETSGSYEQY
TRBJ1-3,.,TRBV6-5,ASSYSLGADGNTIY
TRBJ1-1,.,TRBV5-5,ASRFNRQGAF
TRBJ2-1,few,TRBV6-1,ASSGRGGWEQF
TRBJ2-1,.,TRBV6-5,ASRRTSGREKEF
TRBJ1-1,.,TRBV6-5,ASSKRNTEAF
TRBJ2-5,.,TRBV7-2,ASSFDWYQETQY
TRBJ1-2,.,TRBV7-8,ASSLLGTGNYYGYT
TRBJ2-3,once,TRBV18,ASSPKQGRDTDTQY